This is a list of T cell receptor beta chains from one sample in a study of identical twins. TCRdb passed the 5' RACE reads through MiXCR, listing each CDR3 protein once. The sample holds approximately 530,000 distinct CDR3 sequences, about a fifth seen once. These records were also assigned to another study, of yellow fever vaccine responses in identical twins.

Sequencing input: CD4+ T cells sorted from blood. These receptors were collected from a woman aged 18 to 35 in good health. CDR3s include the opening cysteine and the closing phenylalanine or tryptophan. The D gene is left open where the match is weak.

d_call,v_call,j_call,cdr3_aa
NA,TRBV27,TRBJ2-1,CASSRPLGVTDSYNEQFF
NA,TRBV10-3,TRBJ2-1,CAISPGTPSSYNEQFF
NA,TRBV29-1,TRBJ1-3,CSVEFGNTIYF
TRBD2,TRBV12-3/TRBV12-4,TRBJ2-2,CASSFGLAGQGGELFF
TRBD2,TRBV7-8,TRBJ2-5,CASSLGLAGAGGAQYF
NA,TRBV28,TRBJ1-1,CASSLTNRVTEAFF
TRBD1,TRBV12-3/TRBV12-4,TRBJ1-6,CASRRGDRSPLHF
TRBD1,TRBV12-3/TRBV12-4,TRBJ1-2,CASTSPGGGYTF
NA,TRBV3-1,TRBJ2-1,CASSQDPSSHEQFF
TRBD1,TRBV15,TRBJ2-3,CATSRVPGQNTDTQYF
TRBD1,TRBV20-1,TRBJ2-7,CSARGPGQGGPYEQYF
TRBD2,TRBV20-1,TRBJ2-5,CSARSSGTQETQYF
NA,TRBV5-1,TRBJ2-1,CASSTQSSSPGEQFF
NA,TRBV3-1,TRBJ2-5,CASCQDRDVRSQETQYF
TRBD2,TRBV4-1,TRBJ2-1,CASSHLAVMVNEQFF
NA,TRBV29-1,TRBJ1-2,CSGGSNYGYTF
TRBD1,TRBV12-3/TRBV12-4,TRBJ2-4,CASSRGQGSYNIQYF
TRBD1,TRBV28,TRBJ2-6,CASSLSGTGDPGANVLTF
NA,TRBV29-1,TRBJ1-1,CSVGSIGTEAFF
TRBD2,TRBV5-1,TRBJ2-2,CASSLGRLAGGTTGELFF
NA,TRBV7-9,TRBJ2-1,CASSLVTTRRSYNEQFF
TRBD1,TRBV12-3/TRBV12-4,TRBJ2-1,CASSPGQGVGEQFF
TRBD2,TRBV7-9,TRBJ2-1,CASSLAGREIRDEQFF
TRBD2,TRBV11-2,TRBJ2-1,CASSLDTSGWNEQFF
TRBD2,TRBV12-3/TRBV12-4,TRBJ2-5,CASSSRGLQETQYF
TRBD2,TRBV5-6,TRBJ2-1,CASRGSGSEQFF
NA,TRBV5-6,TRBJ2-1,CASSPTVGVSNEQFF
TRBD2,TRBV29-1,TRBJ2-1,CSVEVLAGTNEQFF
TRBD2,TRBV20-1,TRBJ2-7,CSASGSGPMGPYEQYF
NA,TRBV5-1,TRBJ2-5,CASSLGDRFQETQYF
TRBD2,TRBV2,TRBJ2-7,CASGWTSGTYEQYF
TRBD2,TRBV4-1,TRBJ2-7,CASSQETSGSVYEQYF
NA,TRBV6-5,TRBJ2-1,CASSYSPRLDYNEQFF
NA,TRBV4-1,TRBJ2-6,CASSQATGSGANVLTF
TRBD1,TRBV6-1,TRBJ2-7,CASSESHRDRLSYEQYF
TRBD1,TRBV6-1,TRBJ1-1,CASSEDWTGRTEAFF
NA,TRBV13,TRBJ2-3,CASSPNRVADTQYF
TRBD2,TRBV12-3/TRBV12-4,TRBJ2-1,CASSLGAGGPSYNEQFF
NA,TRBV6-5,TRBJ2-3,CASSSRGDYTDTQYF
TRBD1,TRBV7-3,TRBJ2-1,CASSGQGFDEQFF
NA,TRBV5-1,TRBJ2-1,CASSGLGAYNEQFF
TRBD1,TRBV5-1,TRBJ2-7,CASSHAPGQASYEQYF
TRBD2,TRBV19,TRBJ2-3,CASSSGREADTQYF
NA,TRBV12-3/TRBV12-4,TRBJ2-4,CASSLMGAQENIQYF
NA,TRBV7-2,TRBJ2-1,CASSATWGPNDEQFF
TRBD2,TRBV4-1,TRBJ2-3,CASSHGLAGAKDTQYF
NA,TRBV20-1,TRBJ2-1,CSARDSGNEQFF
TRBD1,TRBV29-1,TRBJ2-2,CSVGGQGYNGELFF
NA,TRBV10-3,TRBJ2-1,CAISATLYNEQFF
NA,TRBV4-1,TRBJ2-6,CASSQANNGANVLTF
NA,TRBV24-1,TRBJ2-7,CATSEFVGEQYF
NA,TRBV10-3,TRBJ1-1,CAISEFKGGLNTEAFF